This TCR beta chain derives from a study of siplizumab effects on memory and regulatory T cells. Overall study results and limits: Mappable alloreactive CD4+ clones averaged around 69% Treg-derived with siplizumab versus less than 30% in controls. Sequences below about 10^-5 frequency were poorly captured, limiting mapping of alloreactive clones. Apparently more diverse than memory cells, naive T cells also seemed major alloresponse contributors. Suppression by proliferating Tregs derived from siplizumab cultures was not verified.

On this clone: Antigen: not known.

There are 14 residues in the CDR3. The germline V gene encodes CDR1 SNHLY and CDR2 FYNNEI. Trimming cost V 1 base and J 5 bases, with 11 bases left between them. TCRdb's table, derived via immunoSEQ multiplex PCR, lists solely in-frame clones and lacks some. The sample yields roughly 97,000 clones, 93% seen once. The sample taken for sequencing was Tregs sorted from blood. This clonotype was sampled from a human donor in good health. The chain has TRBV2 and TRBJ1-2; D is undetermined. This chain's CDR3 is CASSEGFGRYGYTF. The CDR3 DNA reads as TGTGCCAGCAGTGAAGGTTTCGGGAGGTATGGCTACACCTTC.